Presented here are 10 T cell receptor beta chains from one specimen sequenced in a study of blood T cell repertoires in COVID-19 (dated by TCRdb to 2020 to 2021). Library generation was performed with the immunoSEQ multiplex PCR assay. TCRdb limited this immuneACCESS table to in-frame rearrangements with V and J called. A share of clones is missing; checked studies link under half to unresolved V genes, and the rest is unexplained. The sample profile shows some 200,000 clones; roughly 91% of them were found once. The biggest ten clones account for approximately 7.2% of the sample. Sequencing was performed on PBMCs or T cells enriched from blood (not recorded which). The receptors shown here come from a man younger than 45 in a cohort exposed to, infected with or recovered from COVID-19 (not recorded which).

The genes are TRBV7-6 and TRBJ2-2, with 7 bases identical to TRBD1. The J segment lost 0 bases and the V segment lost 5 bases, leaving 3 bases of the junction unmatched. Germline V gene sequence: CDR1 SGHVS, CDR2 FNYEAQ. CDR3 length: 15 amino acids. Here the CDR3 reads CASSPGQTNTGELFF. CDR3 nucleotide sequence: TGTGCCAGCAGCCCGGGACAGACGAACACCGGGGAGCTGTTTTTT.

This clone was counted a single time. The V gene is TRBV5-5, the J gene TRBJ1-1; weak D call: TRBD1 (6 bases). CDR3 length: 16 residues. CDR1 SGHKS and CDR2 YYEKEE come from the germline V gene (reference sequence). V gave up 2 bases and J gave up 4 bases, with 18 bases separating them. The CDR3 DNA reads TGTGCCAGCAGCTTTTCCCCGGGACAAAGGACCACTGAAGCTTTCTTT. This sequence encodes CASSFSPGQRTTEAFF.

The V gene is TRBV6-2 or TRBV6-3, the J gene TRBJ2-1, with 8 bases matching TRBD2. The CDR3 loop spans 14 amino acids. Germline V gene lookup returns CDR1 MNHEY and CDR2 SVGEGT. V shed 2 bases and J 3 bases; nucleotides not matched to a gene: 0. The CDR3 sequence is CASSYTSGYNEQFF. CDR3 nucleotide sequence: TGTGCCAGCAGTTACACTAGCGGCTACAATGAGCAGTTCTTC.

The genes are TRBV7-9 and TRBJ2-7; D is unclear. The CDR3 has 16 residues. Trimming shortened V by 4 bases and J by 0 bases, and 16 bases separated the two germline ends. Germline V gives CDR1 SEHNR, CDR2 FQNEAQ (reference sequence). The CDR3 DNA reads as TGTGCCAGCAGCTCCCTCGGTATCGGTTCCTCCTACGAGCAGTACTTC. Amino acid sequence: CASSSLGIGSSYEQYF.

A few counts support this clone. CDR3 residues: CASSFQQGSTGELFF. For the CDR3, the DNA is TGCGCCAGCAGCTTTCAACAGGGGAGCACCGGGGAGCTGTTTTTT. The V and J genes are TRBV5-1 and TRBJ2-2, with 7 nucleotides matching TRBD1. Germline loops: CDR1 SGHRS, CDR2 YFSETQ. This CDR3 is built from 15 residues. V lost 2 bases and J lost 4; bases outside the gene matches: 5.

The chain has TRBV6-1 and TRBJ2-3, with TRBD2 as a possible D gene (5 bases). Deletions cut 3 bases from V and 0 bases from J, with 16 bases between. Germline V lookup: CDR1 MNHNS, CDR2 SASEGT. The CDR3 spans 17 residues. The CDR3 coding sequence is TGTGCCAGCAGTGACTACATAACTAGTTCTAGCACAGATACGCAGTATTTT. Encoded protein: CASSDYITSSSTDTQYF.

Only a few counts were recorded for this clone. The V and J genes are TRBV7-3 and TRBJ2-5; D possibly corresponds to TRBD1 (5 bases). Germline V gene data show CDR1 as SGHTA and CDR2 as FQGTGA. Trimming left V 5 bases short and J 0 bases short, with 13 bases between. This CDR3 spans 15 amino acids. Here the CDR3 reads CASSVPPQDQETQYF. CDR3 bases: TGTGCCAGCAGCGTACCGCCACAGGACCAAGAGACCCAGTACTTC.

The rearrangement uses TRBV10-3 and TRBJ1-6; tentatively, D is TRBD1 (6 bases). V shed 7 bases and J shed 7 bases, with 8 bases lying between them. Germline loops: CDR1 ENHRY, CDR2 SYGVKD. This CDR3 has 12 amino acids. The DNA for the CDR3 is TGTGCCATCAATACAGGGAATTCACCCCTCCACTTT. Its protein is CAINTGNSPLHF.

The chain is built from TRBV27 and TRBJ2-3; TRBD1 might be the D (6 bases). The length of the CDR3 is 16 residues. Trimming pared 5 bases from V and 3 bases from J, leaving 18 bases between. In germline, CDR1 is MNHEY, CDR2 SMNVEV (reference sequence). The CDR3 loop reads CASSARGNYATDTQYF. CDR3 DNA: TGTGCCAGCAGTGCCAGGGGAAATTATGCGACAGATACGCAGTATTTT.

The V gene is TRBV7-9, the J gene TRBJ1-1; D uncertain. V lost 5 bases to trimming and J lost 5 bases, with 18 bases between them. The length of the CDR3 is 15 residues. Germline V lookup: CDR1 SEHNR, CDR2 FQNEAQ (reference sequence). CDR3 in DNA: TGTGCCAGCAGCACAAATGTCGCAGTCAGGACTGAAGCTTTCTTT. It encodes CASSTNVAVRTEAFF. Together with reference TRBV7-9 and TRBJ1-1, the CDR3 gives the full variable domain: DTGVSQNPRHKITKRGQNVTFRCDPISEHNRLYWYRQTLGQGPEFLTYFQNEAQLEKSRLLSDRFSAERPKGSFSTLEIQRTEQGDSAMYLCASSTNVAVRTEAFFGQGTRLTVV.